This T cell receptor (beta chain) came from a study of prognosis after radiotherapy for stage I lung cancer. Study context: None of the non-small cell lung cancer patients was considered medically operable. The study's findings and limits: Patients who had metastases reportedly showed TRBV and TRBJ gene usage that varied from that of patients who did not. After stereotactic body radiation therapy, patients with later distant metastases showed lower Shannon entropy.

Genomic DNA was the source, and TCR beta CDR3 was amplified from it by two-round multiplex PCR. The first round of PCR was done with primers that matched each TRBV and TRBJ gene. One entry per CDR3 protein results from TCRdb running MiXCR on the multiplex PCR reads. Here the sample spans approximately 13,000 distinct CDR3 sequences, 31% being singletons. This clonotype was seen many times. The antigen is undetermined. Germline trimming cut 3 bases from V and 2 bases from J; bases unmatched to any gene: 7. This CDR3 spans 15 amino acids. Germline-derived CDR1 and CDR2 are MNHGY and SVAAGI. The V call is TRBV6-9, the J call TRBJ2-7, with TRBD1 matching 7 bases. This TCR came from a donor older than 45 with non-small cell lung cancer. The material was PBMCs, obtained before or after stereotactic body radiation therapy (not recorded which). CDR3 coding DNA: TGTGCCAGCAGTTACCAACAGGGGCCAACCTACGAGCAGTACTTC. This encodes CASSYQQGPTYEQYF.